The clone carrying this T cell receptor beta chain was seen a handful of times. The data are from a study of cytomegalovirus exposure and HLA in healthy donors. The study ran its PCR with 60 Vbeta and 13 Jbeta primers. Assay: immunoSEQ multiplex PCR; the TCRdb copy retains only in-frame clones and omits some. The sample carries under 110,000 clones, 65% to 85% recorded once. Trimming removed 1 base from V and 8 bases from J, with 12 bases in between. There are 14 residues in the CDR3. Germline CDR1 is SEHNR and CDR2 is FQNEAQ (reference sequence). The sample consisted of PBMCs. The TCR was taken from a woman between 40 and 55 years old in good health and CMV-seronegative. The rearrangement joins TRBV7-9 to TRBJ1-5, with D unclear. DNA for the CDR3: TGTGCCAGCAGCTTAGAGTCCGGGAACGAGCCCCAGCATTTT. This encodes CASSLESGNEPQHF. The full variable domain, its missing parts supplied by reference TRBV7-9 and TRBJ1-5, is DTGVSQNPRHKITKRGQNVTFRCDPISEHNRLYWYRQTLGQGPEFLTYFQNEAQLEKSRLLSDRFSAERPKGSFSTLEIQRTEQGDSAMYLCASSLESGNEPQHFGDGTRLSIL.